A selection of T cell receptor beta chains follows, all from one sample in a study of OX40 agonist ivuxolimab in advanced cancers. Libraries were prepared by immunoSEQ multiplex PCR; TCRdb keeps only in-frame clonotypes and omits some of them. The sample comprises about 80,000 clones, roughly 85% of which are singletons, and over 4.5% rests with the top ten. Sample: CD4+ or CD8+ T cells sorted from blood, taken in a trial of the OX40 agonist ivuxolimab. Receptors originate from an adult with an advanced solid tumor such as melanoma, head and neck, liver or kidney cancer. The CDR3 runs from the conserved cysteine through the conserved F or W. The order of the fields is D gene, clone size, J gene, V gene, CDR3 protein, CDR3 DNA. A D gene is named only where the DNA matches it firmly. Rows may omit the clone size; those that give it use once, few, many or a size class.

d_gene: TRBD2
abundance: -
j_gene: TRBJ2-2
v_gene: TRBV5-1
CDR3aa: CASSFSGGASGELFF
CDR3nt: TGCGCCAGCAGCTTCAGCGGGGGGGCATCCGGGGAGCTGTTTTTT

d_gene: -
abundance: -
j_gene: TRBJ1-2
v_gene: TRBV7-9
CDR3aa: CASRGAGGYTF
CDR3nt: TGTGCCAGCAGGGGGGCCGGTGGCTACACCTTC

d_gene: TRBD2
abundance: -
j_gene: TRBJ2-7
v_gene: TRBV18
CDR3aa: CASSSGTSGTEQYF
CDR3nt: TGTGCCAGCTCATCCGGGACTAGCGGGACCGAGCAGTACTTC

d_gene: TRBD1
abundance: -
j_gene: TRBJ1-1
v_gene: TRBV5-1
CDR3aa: CASSRRQGGITEAFF
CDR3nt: TGCGCCAGCAGCCGTAGACAGGGCGGGATCACTGAAGCTTTCTTT

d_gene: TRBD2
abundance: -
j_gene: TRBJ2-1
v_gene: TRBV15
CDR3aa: CATSWTSGVYNEQFF
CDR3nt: TGTGCCACCAGCTGGACTAGCGGGGTCTACAATGAGCAGTTCTTC

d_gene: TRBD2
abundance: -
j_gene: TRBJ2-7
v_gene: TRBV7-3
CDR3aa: CASSLSAGQVYEQYF
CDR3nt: TGTGCCAGCAGCTTATCAGCGGGGCAGGTCTACGAGCAGTACTTC

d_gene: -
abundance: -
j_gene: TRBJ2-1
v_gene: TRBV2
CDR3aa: CASSEWAYNEQFF
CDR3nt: TGTGCCAGCAGTGAGTGGGCCTACAATGAGCAGTTCTTC

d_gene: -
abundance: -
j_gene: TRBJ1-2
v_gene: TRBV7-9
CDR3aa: CASSLGIGGNYGYTF
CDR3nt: TGTGCCAGCAGCCTAGGGATAGGAGGAAACTATGGCTACACCTTC

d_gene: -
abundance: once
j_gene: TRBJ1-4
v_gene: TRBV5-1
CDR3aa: CASSLTGNGLETNEKLFF
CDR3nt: TGCGCCAGCAGCCTGACGGGGAACGGTTTGGAAACTAATGAAAAACTGTTTTTT

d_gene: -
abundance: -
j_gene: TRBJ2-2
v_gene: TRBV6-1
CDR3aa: CASSGWGATNTGELFF
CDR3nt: TGTGCCAGCAGTGGCTGGGGGGCCACGAACACCGGGGAGCTGTTTTTT

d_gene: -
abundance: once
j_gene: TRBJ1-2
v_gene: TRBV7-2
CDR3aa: CASSLGPGLGYGYTF
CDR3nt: TGTGCCAGCAGCTTAGGGCCGGGTTTGGGATATGGCTACACCTTC

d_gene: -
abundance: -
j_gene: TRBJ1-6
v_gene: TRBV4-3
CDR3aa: CASSQGVTGLGSPLHF
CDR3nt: TGCGCCAGCAGCCAAGGGGTGACAGGTCTAGGTTCACCCCTCCACTTT

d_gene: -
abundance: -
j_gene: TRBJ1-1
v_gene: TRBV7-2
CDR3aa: CASSLSGQGTEAFF
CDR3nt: TGTGCCAGCAGCTTGTCAGGGCAGGGGACTGAAGCTTTCTTT

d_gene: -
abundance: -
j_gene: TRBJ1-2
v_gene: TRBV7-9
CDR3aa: CASSLWEGSGYTF
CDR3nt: TGTGCCAGCAGCTTATGGGAGGGGAGTGGCTACACCTTC

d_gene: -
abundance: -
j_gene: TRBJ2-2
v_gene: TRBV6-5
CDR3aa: CASSYRDTGELFF
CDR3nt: TGTGCCAGCAGTTACAGGGACACCGGGGAGCTGTTTTTT

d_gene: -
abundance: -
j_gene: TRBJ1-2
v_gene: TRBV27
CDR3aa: CASSLLGHSYGYTF
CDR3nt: TGTGCCAGCAGTTTACTTGGACACTCCTATGGCTACACCTTC

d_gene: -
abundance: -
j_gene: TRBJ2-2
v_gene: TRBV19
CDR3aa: CASSIGQNTGELFF
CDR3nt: TGTGCCAGTAGTATAGGACAAAACACCGGGGAGCTGTTTTTT

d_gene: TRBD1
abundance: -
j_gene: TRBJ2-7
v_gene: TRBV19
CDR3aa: CASSQGGTGPYEQYF
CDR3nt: TGTGCCAGCTCCCAAGGGGGGACAGGCCCCTACGAGCAGTACTTC

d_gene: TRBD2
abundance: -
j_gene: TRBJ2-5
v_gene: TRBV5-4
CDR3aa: CASSLGGAGEDETQYF
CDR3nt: TGTGCCAGCAGCTTAGGGGGAGCGGGAGAGGATGAGACCCAGTACTTC

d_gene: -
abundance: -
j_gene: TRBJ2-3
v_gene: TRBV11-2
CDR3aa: CASSLGATRANTQYF
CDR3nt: TGTGCCAGCAGCTTAGGAGCTACTAGGGCTAATACGCAGTATTTT

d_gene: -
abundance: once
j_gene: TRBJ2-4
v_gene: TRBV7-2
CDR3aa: CASSLGRGNAKNIQYF
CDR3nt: TGTGCCAGCAGCTTAGGGAGGGGTAACGCCAAAAACATTCAGTACTTC

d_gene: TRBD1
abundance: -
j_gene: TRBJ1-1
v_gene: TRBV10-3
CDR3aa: CAISATGGDTEAFF
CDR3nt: TGTGCCATCAGTGCGACAGGGGGTGACACTGAAGCTTTCTTT

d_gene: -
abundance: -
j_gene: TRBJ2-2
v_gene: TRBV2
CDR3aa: CASSESGSGNTGELFF
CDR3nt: TGTGCCAGCAGTGAGTCTGGCAGCGGGAACACCGGGGAGCTGTTTTTT

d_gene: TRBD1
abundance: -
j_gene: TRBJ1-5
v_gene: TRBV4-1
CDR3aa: CASSQDFQGAHQPQHF
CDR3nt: TGCGCCAGCAGCCAAGATTTTCAGGGGGCCCATCAGCCCCAGCATTTT

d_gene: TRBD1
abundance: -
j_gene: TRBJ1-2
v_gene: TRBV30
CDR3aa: CADRAVGGYTF
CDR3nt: TGTGCCGACAGGGCGGTGGGGGGCTACACCTTC

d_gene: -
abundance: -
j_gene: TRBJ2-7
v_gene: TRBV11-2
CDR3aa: CASSATTLGTEQYF
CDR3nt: TGCGCCAGCAGCGCCACCACCCTCGGGACAGAGCAGTACTTC

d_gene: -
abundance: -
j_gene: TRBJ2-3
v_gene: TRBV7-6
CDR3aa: CASSLAGAATDTQYF
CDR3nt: TGTGCCAGCAGCTTAGCCGGGGCCGCCACAGATACGCAGTATTTT

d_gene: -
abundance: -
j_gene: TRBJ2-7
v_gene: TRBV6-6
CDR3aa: CASSQASQTYEQYF
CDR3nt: TGTGCCAGCAGCCAGGCCTCTCAAACCTACGAGCAGTACTTC

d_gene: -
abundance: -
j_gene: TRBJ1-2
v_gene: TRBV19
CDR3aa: CASSMGQANYGYTF
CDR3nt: TGTGCCAGTAGTATGGGACAAGCGAACTATGGCTACACCTTC

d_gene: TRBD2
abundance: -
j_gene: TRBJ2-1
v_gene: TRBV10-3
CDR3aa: CAISELGSGGQFRDEQFF
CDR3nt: TGTGCCATCAGTGAGTTGGGAAGCGGGGGCCAATTTAGGGATGAGCAGTTCTTC

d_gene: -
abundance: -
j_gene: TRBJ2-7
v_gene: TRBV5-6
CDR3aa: CASSQPSSGQYF
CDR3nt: TGTGCCAGCAGCCAGCCCTCTTCCGGGCAGTACTTC

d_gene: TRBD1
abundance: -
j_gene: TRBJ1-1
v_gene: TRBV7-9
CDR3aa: CAVPWDRAHTEAFF
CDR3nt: TGTGCCGTTCCTTGGGACAGGGCTCACACTGAAGCTTTCTTT

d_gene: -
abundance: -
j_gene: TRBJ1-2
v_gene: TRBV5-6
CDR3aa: CASSLRQGINYGYTF
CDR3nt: TGTGCCAGCAGCTTGCGTCAGGGGATTAACTATGGCTACACCTTC

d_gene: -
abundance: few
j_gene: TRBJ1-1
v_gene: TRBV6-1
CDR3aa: CASSEQGRGTEAFF
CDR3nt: TGTGCCAGCAGTGAACAGGGGAGAGGGACTGAAGCTTTCTTT

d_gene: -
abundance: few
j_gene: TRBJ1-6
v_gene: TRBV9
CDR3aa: CASSPTMGRFRVSPLHF
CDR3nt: TGTGCCAGCAGCCCCACGATGGGCCGCTTCCGGGTTTCACCCCTCCACTTT

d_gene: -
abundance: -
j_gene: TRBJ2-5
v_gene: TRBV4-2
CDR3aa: CASSPAVDGWETQYF
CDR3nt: TGTGCCAGCAGCCCCGCGGTGGATGGCTGGGAGACCCAGTACTTC

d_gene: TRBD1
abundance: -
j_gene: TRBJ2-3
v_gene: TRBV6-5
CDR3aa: CASSSRDRVTDTQYF
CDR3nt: TGTGCCAGCAGTTCCCGGGACAGGGTCACAGATACGCAGTATTTT

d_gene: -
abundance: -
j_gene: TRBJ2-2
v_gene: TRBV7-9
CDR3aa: CASSSTANTGELFF
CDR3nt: TGTGCCAGCAGCTCGACTGCCAACACCGGGGAGCTGTTTTTT

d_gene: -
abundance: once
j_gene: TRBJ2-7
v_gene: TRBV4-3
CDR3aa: CASSPRGLALSYEQYF
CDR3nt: TGCGCCAGCAGCCCCCGGGGTCTAGCGCTCTCCTACGAGCAGTACTTC

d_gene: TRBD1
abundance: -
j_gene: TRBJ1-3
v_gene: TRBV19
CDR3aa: CASSIEGTGHLGNTIYF
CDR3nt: TGTGCCAGTAGTATTGAAGGGACAGGGCACCTGGGAAACACCATATATTTT

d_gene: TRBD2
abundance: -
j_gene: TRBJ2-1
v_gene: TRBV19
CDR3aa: CASSIGTRPSDEQFF
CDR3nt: TGTGCCAGTAGTATTGGGACTAGGCCCTCGGATGAGCAGTTCTTC

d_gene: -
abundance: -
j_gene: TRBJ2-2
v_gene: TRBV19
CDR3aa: CASSQGAGELFF
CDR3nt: TGTGCCAGTAGCCAAGGAGCTGGGGAGCTGTTTTTT

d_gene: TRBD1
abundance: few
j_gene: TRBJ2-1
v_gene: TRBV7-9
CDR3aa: CASSVRRDSSSYNEQFF
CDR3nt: TGTGCCAGCAGCGTACGAAGGGACAGTAGCTCCTACAATGAGCAGTTCTTC

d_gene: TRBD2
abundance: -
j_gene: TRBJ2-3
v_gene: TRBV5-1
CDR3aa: CASSLAEGTSGIYTQYF
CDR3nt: TGCGCCAGCAGCTTGGCGGAGGGGACTAGCGGGATATATACGCAGTATTTT

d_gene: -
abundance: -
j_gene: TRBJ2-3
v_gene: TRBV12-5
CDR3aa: CASGSRGTQYF
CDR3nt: TGTGCTAGTGGGTCGCGGGGTACGCAGTATTTT

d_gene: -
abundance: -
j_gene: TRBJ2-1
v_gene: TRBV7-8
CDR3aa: CASSLALNEQFF
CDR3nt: TGTGCCAGCAGCTTAGCTCTCAATGAGCAGTTCTTC

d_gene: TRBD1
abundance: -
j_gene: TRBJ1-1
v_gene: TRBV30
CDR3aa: CAWNPPGQGAGGAFF
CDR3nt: TGTGCCTGGAACCCTCCGGGACAGGGGGCCGGGGGAGCTTTCTTT

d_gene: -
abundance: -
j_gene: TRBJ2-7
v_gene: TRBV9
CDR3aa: CASSGSGGYEQYF
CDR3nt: TGTGCCAGCAGCGGAAGCGGAGGATACGAGCAGTACTTC

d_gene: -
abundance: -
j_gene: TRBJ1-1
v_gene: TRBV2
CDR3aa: CASRRQLNTEAFF
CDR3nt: TGTGCCTCCCGAAGGCAGTTGAACACTGAAGCTTTCTTT

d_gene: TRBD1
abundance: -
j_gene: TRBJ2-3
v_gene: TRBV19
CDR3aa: CASSNRDVEGATQYF
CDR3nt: TGTGCCAGTAGTAACCGGGACGTAGAGGGGGCTACGCAGTATTTT

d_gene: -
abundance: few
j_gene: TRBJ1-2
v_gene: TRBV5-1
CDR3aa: CASSLVGDGYTF
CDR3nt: TGCGCCAGCAGCTTGGTTGGGGATGGCTACACCTTC

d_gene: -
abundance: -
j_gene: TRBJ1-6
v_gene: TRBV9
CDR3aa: CASSERSSYNSPLHF
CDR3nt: TGTGCCAGCAGCGAGAGATCGTCCTATAATTCACCCCTCCACTTT

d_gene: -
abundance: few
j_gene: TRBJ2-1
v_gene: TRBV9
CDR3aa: CASGTGGDEQFF
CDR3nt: TGTGCCAGTGGAACAGGGGGGGATGAGCAGTTCTTC

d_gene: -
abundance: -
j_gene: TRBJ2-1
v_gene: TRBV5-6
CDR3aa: CASGRQPNNEQFF
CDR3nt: TGTGCCAGCGGTCGGCAACCTAACAATGAGCAGTTCTTC

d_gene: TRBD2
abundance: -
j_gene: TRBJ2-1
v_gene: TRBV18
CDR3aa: CASSPLPSGGGNEQFF
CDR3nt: TGTGCCAGCTCACCCCTACCTAGCGGGGGGGGGAATGAGCAGTTCTTC